The rows below give T cell receptor beta chains drawn from one sample of a study of T-cell reconstitution after alpha-beta-depleted transplantation in children. TCRdb passed the PCR reads through MiXCR, listing each CDR3 protein once. The sample holds hundreds of thousands of distinct CDR3 sequences, 20% to 30% seen once. The material was PBMCs, mostly from graft donor cells, obtained 360 days after TCRalphabeta/CD19-depleted stem cell transplant. These receptors were taken from a female patient aged 2-10 years who had a stem cell transplant for congenital amegakaryocytic thrombocytopenia, so the T cells may come from the graft donor. Both conserved end residues are part of each CDR3. Fields, in order: V gene, clone size, J gene, CDR3 length, D gene, CDR3 DNA, CDR3 protein. The D gene is left open where the match is weak. Size values are once, few and many counts, or a class for expanded clones, and some rows have none.

V: TRBV4-1
size: NA
J: TRBJ2-3
length: 16
D: TRBD2
DNA: TGCGCCAGCAGCCCAAGATTAGCGGGAGTAGATGATACGCAGTATTTT
CDR3: CASSPRLAGVDDTQYF

V: TRBV29-1
size: NA
J: TRBJ2-1
length: 14
D: TRBD1
DNA: TGCAGCGCCGACACCGGGACAGTGACCAATGAGCAGTTCTTC
CDR3: CSADTGTVTNEQFF

V: TRBV6-5
size: few
J: TRBJ2-1
length: 14
D: NA
DNA: TGTGCCAGCAGTTACTCGCCTAGCAGCAATGAGCAGTTCTTC
CDR3: CASSYSPSSNEQFF

V: TRBV5-1
size: few
J: TRBJ2-3
length: 16
D: TRBD2
DNA: TGCGCCAGCAGCTTGGGTGACGGGGGGTACACAGATACGCAGTATTTT
CDR3: CASSLGDGGYTDTQYF

V: TRBV7-9
size: few
J: TRBJ2-1
length: 10
D: NA
DNA: TGTGCCAGCGGGACGGGAGAGCAGTTCTTC
CDR3: CASGTGEQFF

V: TRBV5-1
size: NA
J: TRBJ2-3
length: 15
D: TRBD1
DNA: TGCGCCAGCAGCTACCGGGGACAGGGTGCAGATACGCAGTATTTT
CDR3: CASSYRGQGADTQYF

V: TRBV5-1
size: NA
J: TRBJ2-1
length: 16
D: NA
DNA: TGCGCCAGCAGCCCTGAACCCCTGCCCTATTACAATGAGCAGTTCTTC
CDR3: CASSPEPLPYYNEQFF

V: TRBV28
size: NA
J: TRBJ2-1
length: 15
D: NA
DNA: TGTGCCAGCAGTTTCCCCGGGACTTTCCTCGGGGAGCAGTTCTTC
CDR3: CASSFPGTFLGEQFF

V: TRBV20-1
size: few
J: TRBJ2-7
length: 11
D: NA
DNA: TGCAGTGCTAGGGGGTACCACGAGCAGTACTTC
CDR3: CSARGYHEQYF

V: TRBV15
size: once
J: TRBJ1-2
length: 14
D: TRBD1
DNA: TGTGCCACCAGCGGAGAGGGACAGTTCTATGGCTACACCTTC
CDR3: CATSGEGQFYGYTF

V: TRBV28
size: NA
J: TRBJ1-1
length: 15
D: NA
DNA: TGTGCCAGCAGTTGGGATCAAATGGTGAACACTGAAGCTTTCTTT
CDR3: CASSWDQMVNTEAFF

V: TRBV7-6
size: NA
J: TRBJ2-5
length: 16
D: TRBD2
DNA: TGTGCCGGCAGCTTAGTGGGCGCGGGAGCTACGGAGACCCAGTACTTC
CDR3: CAGSLVGAGATETQYF

V: TRBV3-1
size: NA
J: TRBJ1-5
length: 14
D: TRBD1
DNA: TGTGCCAGCAGCTTACAGGGGGCCAATCAGCCCCAGCATTTT
CDR3: CASSLQGANQPQHF

V: TRBV28
size: NA
J: TRBJ1-6
length: 16
D: NA
DNA: TGTGCCAGCGGTTACTATCGGATCCGCAGCAATTCACCCCTCCACTTT
CDR3: CASGYYRIRSNSPLHF

V: TRBV27
size: few
J: TRBJ2-1
length: 15
D: NA
DNA: TGTGCCAGCAGTACGGGACTCTTCTCGTTCAATGAGCAGTTCTTC
CDR3: CASSTGLFSFNEQFF

V: TRBV4-2
size: NA
J: TRBJ1-6
length: 16
D: NA
DNA: TGTGCCAGCAGCCAAGATGTTATAGGGAGCAATTCACCCCTCCACTTT
CDR3: CASSQDVIGSNSPLHF

V: TRBV25-1
size: NA
J: TRBJ2-3
length: 14
D: NA
DNA: TGTGCCAGCAGCGAGACAGGTAGCACAGATACGCAGTATTTT
CDR3: CASSETGSTDTQYF

V: TRBV27
size: NA
J: TRBJ2-3
length: 12
D: NA
DNA: TGTGCCAACGGACTTATTACAGATACGCAGTATTTT
CDR3: CANGLITDTQYF

V: TRBV4-1
size: many
J: TRBJ2-7
length: 15
D: TRBD1
DNA: TGCGCCAGCAGCCAAGTGACAGGGGGGAGCAACGAGCAGTACTTC
CDR3: CASSQVTGGSNEQYF

V: TRBV29-1
size: few
J: TRBJ1-1
length: 13
D: NA
DNA: TGCAGCGTTGATCCGGGCATGCACACTGAAGCTTTCTTT
CDR3: CSVDPGMHTEAFF

V: TRBV6-2/TRBV6-3
size: few
J: TRBJ2-5
length: 15
D: TRBD2
DNA: TGTGCCAGCAGCCTAGCGGGAGAGCCCCGTGGGACCCAGTACTTC
CDR3: CASSLAGEPRGTQYF

V: TRBV7-3
size: few
J: TRBJ2-1
length: 16
D: TRBD2
DNA: TGTGCCAGCAGCGGTCGCGGAGCGGGAGGGTACAATGAGCAGTTCTTC
CDR3: CASSGRGAGGYNEQFF

V: TRBV10-3
size: few
J: TRBJ2-1
length: 16
D: TRBD1
DNA: TGTGCCATCAGCGATCCGGGACAGTTAAAATACAATGAGCAGTTCTTC
CDR3: CAISDPGQLKYNEQFF

V: TRBV7-6
size: NA
J: TRBJ2-7
length: 13
D: NA
DNA: TGTGCCAGCAGCTCTCGACAGTCCTACGAGCAGTACTTC
CDR3: CASSSRQSYEQYF

V: TRBV5-8
size: NA
J: TRBJ1-5
length: 13
D: NA
DNA: TGTGCCAGCAGCTTTGATCGGTATCAGCCCCAGCATTTT
CDR3: CASSFDRYQPQHF

V: TRBV7-6
size: NA
J: TRBJ2-3
length: 16
D: NA
DNA: TGTGCCAGCAGCTTAGCGGTTAAGCCGAGCACAGATACGCAGTATTTT
CDR3: CASSLAVKPSTDTQYF

V: TRBV6-1
size: few
J: TRBJ1-3
length: 16
D: TRBD1
DNA: TGTGCCAGCAGAGGGACAGGGACAATTCTGGGAAACACCATATATTTT
CDR3: CASRGTGTILGNTIYF

V: TRBV5-1
size: NA
J: TRBJ2-1
length: 15
D: NA
DNA: TGCGCCAGCAGCTTGCCTGCAGGGCCCTACAATGAGCAGTTCTTC
CDR3: CASSLPAGPYNEQFF

V: TRBV6-2/TRBV6-3
size: NA
J: TRBJ2-1
length: 17
D: NA
DNA: TGTGCCAGCAGTTTACGACGGGGGGCTAGCGTAGAGAATGAGCAGTTCTTC
CDR3: CASSLRRGASVENEQFF

V: TRBV29-1
size: few
J: TRBJ1-1
length: 13
D: TRBD1
DNA: TGCAGCGTCCAGGGGGCGGGGAACACTGAAGCTTTCTTT
CDR3: CSVQGAGNTEAFF

V: TRBV5-1
size: few
J: TRBJ2-2
length: 14
D: NA
DNA: TGCGCCAGCAGCTTTTCGGCGAACACCGGGGAGCTGTTTTTT
CDR3: CASSFSANTGELFF

V: TRBV6-2/TRBV6-3
size: few
J: TRBJ2-2
length: 15
D: TRBD2
DNA: TGTGCCAGCATTGTAACTAGCGGGGCTTCCGGGGAGCTGTTTTTT
CDR3: CASIVTSGASGELFF

V: TRBV4-1
size: NA
J: TRBJ2-5
length: 17
D: TRBD2
DNA: TGCGCCAGCAGCCGCCGGACTAGCGGGGGGAACAGGGAGACCCAGTACTTC
CDR3: CASSRRTSGGNRETQYF

V: TRBV7-3
size: few
J: TRBJ2-1
length: 16
D: TRBD2
DNA: TGTGCCAGCAGCCTGAGCCTACTAGCGGGGGTCAATGAGCAGTTCTTC
CDR3: CASSLSLLAGVNEQFF

V: TRBV3-1
size: many
J: TRBJ2-3
length: 12
D: NA
DNA: TGTGCCAGCAGCCAGCAGTCCGATACGCAGTATTTT
CDR3: CASSQQSDTQYF

V: TRBV4-2
size: NA
J: TRBJ2-2
length: 12
D: NA
DNA: TGTGCCAGCAGCCCCCTAGTCGGGGAGCTGTTTTTT
CDR3: CASSPLVGELFF

V: TRBV29-1
size: many
J: TRBJ1-2
length: 13
D: TRBD1
DNA: TGCAGCGTCCGGACAGGGGGGCACTATGGCTACACCTTC
CDR3: CSVRTGGHYGYTF

V: TRBV20-1
size: NA
J: TRBJ2-3
length: 16
D: TRBD1
DNA: TGCAGTGCTAGAGACGCTACAGGGGACGGGGCAGATACGCAGTATTTT
CDR3: CSARDATGDGADTQYF

V: TRBV12-3/TRBV12-4
size: few
J: TRBJ2-5
length: 14
D: NA
DNA: TGTGCCAGCAGTTTGGACGGGAATTCGGAGACCCAGTACTTC
CDR3: CASSLDGNSETQYF

V: TRBV6-1
size: NA
J: TRBJ2-2
length: 15
D: TRBD1
DNA: TGTGCCAGCAGTGAAGCAGGACAGGGGACCGGGGAGCTGTTTTTT
CDR3: CASSEAGQGTGELFF

V: TRBV4-1
size: many
J: TRBJ2-7
length: 13
D: NA
DNA: TGCGCCAGCAGCCAGCAGTTGACTAGCGAGCAGTACTTC
CDR3: CASSQQLTSEQYF

V: TRBV9
size: NA
J: TRBJ1-3
length: 14
D: NA
DNA: TGTGCCAGCAGCCCCAGGACAATTGGAAACACCATATATTTT
CDR3: CASSPRTIGNTIYF

V: TRBV30
size: few
J: TRBJ2-3
length: 11
D: NA
DNA: TGTGCCTGGAGTGCACGAGATACGCAGTATTTT
CDR3: CAWSARDTQYF

V: TRBV4-2
size: many
J: TRBJ2-7
length: 13
D: NA
DNA: TGTGCCAGCAGCCAAGAAGGGTCCGACGAGCAGTACTTC
CDR3: CASSQEGSDEQYF

V: TRBV7-9
size: NA
J: TRBJ2-7
length: 15
D: TRBD1
DNA: TGTGCCAGCAGTTCCCTCCGGGACAGGGTCTACGAGCAGTACTTC
CDR3: CASSSLRDRVYEQYF

V: TRBV12-3/TRBV12-4
size: few
J: TRBJ1-2
length: 12
D: NA
DNA: TGTGCCAGCAGTTCGGGCACCTATGGCTACACCTTC
CDR3: CASSSGTYGYTF

V: TRBV3-1
size: few
J: TRBJ2-3
length: 18
D: TRBD2
DNA: TGTGCCAGCAGCATGGGGACTAGCGGGGGGTGGGTCACAGATACGCAGTATTTT
CDR3: CASSMGTSGGWVTDTQYF

V: TRBV7-2
size: NA
J: TRBJ2-3
length: 16
D: TRBD2
DNA: TGTGCCAGCAGCGTACTCAGCGGGGGGTCGATAGATACGCAGTATTTT
CDR3: CASSVLSGGSIDTQYF

V: TRBV9
size: few
J: TRBJ1-6
length: 15
D: TRBD1
DNA: TGTGCCAGCAGCGTAGTGACAGGGGAAAATTCACCCCTCCACTTT
CDR3: CASSVVTGENSPLHF

V: TRBV10-3
size: few
J: TRBJ2-1
length: 16
D: TRBD2
DNA: TGTGCCATCAGTGAGTGGTATAGCGGGAGTGTTGATGAGCAGTTCTTC
CDR3: CAISEWYSGSVDEQFF

V: TRBV30
size: NA
J: TRBJ1-1
length: 11
D: NA
DNA: TGTGCCTGGAGGGAGCTCACTGAAGCTTTCTTT
CDR3: CAWRELTEAFF